A single sample gave rise to the 25 T cell receptor beta chains below, sequenced in a study of radiotherapy plus CTLA-4 blockade in lung cancer. This table comes from immunoSEQ multiplex PCR, and its TCRdb copy is limited to in-frame clones, with some not included. The sample has roughly 73,000 clones, around 87% seen once. This sample comprised peripheral blood, obtained from a patient treated with radiotherapy plus ipilimumab. The source of these receptors is a human donor with non-small cell lung cancer that progressed on radiotherapy plus ipilimumab.

The chain has TRBV27 and TRBJ1-2, with D maybe TRBD1 (5 bases). Looked up from germline, CDR1 is MNHEY and CDR2 is SMNVEV (reference sequence). V lost 6 bases and J lost 4, with 15 bases in between. The CDR3 sequence is 14 residues long. CDR3 nucleotide sequence: TGTGCCAGCAGCCGCGGACTGGGGCTCTATGGCTACACCTTC. It is translated as CASSRGLGLYGYTF.

The rearrangement joins TRBV13 to TRBJ2-7; tentative D call: TRBD2 (6 bases). V was pared by 3 bases and J by 6 bases, with 12 bases between. Germline V gives CDR1 PRHDT, CDR2 FYEKMQ (reference sequence). The CDR3 spans 13 residues. The DNA for the CDR3 is TGTGCCAGCAGCTTGCGCGGGAACCTCGAGCAGTACTTC. It specifies CASSLRGNLEQYF.

The chain combines TRBV5-4 with TRBJ2-7; tentative D call: TRBD2 (6 bases). The germline V gene has CDR1 SGHNT and CDR2 YYREEE (reference sequence). Trimming shortened V by 4 bases and J by 6 bases, and 14 bases separated the two germline ends. The CDR3 is 13 residues long. CDR3 nucleotide sequence: TGTGCCAGCAGCCCGGAGGGGAGCCTCGAGCAGTACGTC. Translation gives CASSPEGSLEQYV.

V and J are TRBV2 and TRBJ2-7; 10 nucleotides match TRBD1. CDR1 is SNHLY, CDR2 FYNNEI, per germline. V lost 5 bases and J lost 1; bases outside the gene matches: 2. The CDR3 spans 14 residues. In nucleotides, the CDR3 is TGTGCCAGCAGTTGGACAGGGGGTTCCTACGAGCAGTACTTC. Its translation is CASSWTGGSYEQYF.

The chain carries TRBV10-2 and TRBJ2-7, with D unresolved. In germline, CDR1 is WSHSY, CDR2 SAAADI. The CDR3 is 16 amino acids. Trimming took 7 bases from V and 3 from J, leaving 22 bases between them. CDR3 DNA sequence: TGCGCCAGCAAGAGGTCGTCGAGCGCCACGGACTACGAGCAGTACTTC. Its translation is CASKRSSSATDYEQYF.

This chain joins TRBV5-4 and TRBJ2-7; no clear D gene. The germline V and J ends were trimmed by 0 bases and 6 bases, with 13 bases remaining between them. Germline CDR1 SGHNT, CDR2 YYREEE (reference sequence). This CDR3 contains 14 residues. CDR3 loop: CASSLDRSRGEQYV. DNA of the CDR3: TGTGCCAGCAGCTTGGATCGGTCTAGAGGCGAGCAGTACGTC.

V is TRBV27 and J is TRBJ1-5; no reliable D call. The CDR3 covers 15 residues. V was clipped by 5 bases and J by 3 bases, with 14 bases between them. Germline CDR1 is MNHEY and CDR2 is SMNVEV (reference sequence). CDR3 in amino acids: CASSPGVGFNQPQHF. The DNA of the CDR3 is TGTGCCAGCAGTCCCGGTGTAGGTTTCAATCAGCCCCAGCATTTT.

The chain employs TRBV6-6 and TRBJ2-7; 9 nucleotides agree with TRBD1. With 6 bases clipped from V and 2 bases from J, the junction kept 8 bases outside the gene matches. Germline CDR1 MNHNY, CDR2 SVGAGI (reference sequence). This CDR3 has 15 residues. In nucleotides, the CDR3 is TGTGCCAGCAGCCCTAGGGGGGACAGGGCCTACGAGCAGTACGTC. Translated, it gives CASSPRGDRAYEQYV.

The chain is built from TRBV5-4 and TRBJ2-5; 7 nucleotides match TRBD1. Unmatched junction bases numbered 15, after V lost 9 bases and J lost 4 bases. Germline V gene lookup returns CDR1 SGHNT and CDR2 YYREEE (reference sequence). This CDR3 is built from 15 residues. This CDR3 reads CATSLKQGSLETQYF. DNA for the CDR3: TGTGCCACCTCACTAAAACAGGGGAGTCTAGAGACCCAGTACTTC. Looking up the rest from reference TRBV5-4 and TRBJ2-5 gives the full variable domain: ETGVTQSPTHLIKTRGQQVTLRCSSQSGHNTVSWYQQALGQGPQFIFQYYREEENGRGNFPPRFSGLQFPNYSSELNVNALELDDSALYLCATSLKQGSLETQYFGPGTRLLVL.

The chain uses TRBV29-1 and TRBJ1-2; D is undetermined. V gave up 6 bases and J gave up 8 bases, with 19 bases separating them. The CDR3 spans 13 residues. From germline, CDR1 is SQVTM and CDR2 ANQGSEA. This CDR3 reads CSVRWRTLGGYTF. The CDR3 nucleotides read TGCAGCGTCAGATGGCGCACGTTAGGGGGCTACACCTTC.

The gene calls are TRBV6-4 and TRBJ1-5; TRBD1 might be the D (5 bases). CDR3 length: 13 residues. V lost 3 bases and J lost 7, with 10 bases in between. Germline CDR1 reads MRHNA; CDR2 reads SNTAGT. CDR3 protein: CASSEGVRQPQHF. As DNA, the CDR3 is TGTGCCAGCAGTGAAGGGGTTCGCCAGCCCCAGCATTTT.

The V gene is TRBV5-6, the J gene TRBJ2-3; D possibly corresponds to TRBD1 (6 bases). Germline V gene sequence: CDR1 SGHDT, CDR2 YYEEEE. This CDR3 is 13 amino acids long. V lost 3 bases, J lost 15 bases, and 20 bases lay in between. The CDR3 loop reads CASSSRVAGESYF. In DNA, the CDR3 is TGTGCCAGCAGCTCGAGGGTGGCAGGGGAGTCTTATTTT. Full variable domain (missing parts from reference TRBV5-6 and TRBJ2-3): DAGVTQSPTHLIKTRGQQVTLRCSPKSGHDTVSWYQQALGQGPQFIFQYYEEEERQRGNFPDRFSGHQFPNYSSELNVNALLLGDSALYLCASSSRVAGESYFGPGTRLTVL.

This clone was recorded only once. The gene calls are TRBV29-1 and TRBJ1-1; D ambiguous. The CDR3 extends over 11 amino acids. V was shortened by 7 bases and J by 6 bases, with 12 bases between the two germline ends. The germline CDR1 and CDR2 sequences are SQVTM and ANQGSEA. For the CDR3, the DNA is TGCAGCGCGCGCGGGAGAGCTGAAGCTTTCTTT. Encoded protein: CSARGRAEAFF.

This chain uses TRBV4-1 with TRBJ2-1; TRBD2 matches 11 bases. V lost 0 bases to trimming and J lost 9 bases; unmatched junction nucleotides: 7. The V gene's germline CDR1 is MGHRA and CDR2 YSYEKL. The CDR3 has 16 residues. CDR3: CASSQETSGAWSEQFF. The DNA for the CDR3 is TGCGCCAGCAGCCAAGAGACTAGCGGGGCATGGAGTGAGCAGTTCTTC.

V gene TRBV11-2 combines with J gene TRBJ1-2, with 8 bases fitting TRBD1. CDR1 and CDR2 (germline): SGHAT, FQNNGV. The CDR3 length is 15 residues. V was pared by 2 bases and J by 2 bases, with 4 bases of the junction left unmatched. Here the CDR3 DNA reads TGTGCCAGCAGCTTACTAGGACAGGGCAACTATGGCTACACCTTC. Translating gives CASSLLGQGNYGYTF.

This chain links TRBV27 with TRBJ2-1; 13 bases line up with TRBD2. The CDR3 runs 15 residues. In germline, CDR1 is MNHEY, CDR2 SMNVEV (reference sequence). The trim removed 7 bases at V and 6 bases at J, leaving 6 bases unmatched. The chain's CDR3 is CASTMTSGRPNEQFF. Written as DNA, the CDR3 is TGTGCCAGCACCATGACTAGCGGGAGGCCCAATGAGCAGTTCTTC.

The V gene is TRBV7-6, the J gene TRBJ2-5; D is undetermined. The J call could be wrong; TRBJ2-7 is a better fit for the DNA end. Germline CDR1 SGHVS, CDR2 FNYEAQ. The CDR3 spans 12 residues. The CDR3 region has the DNA TGTGCCAGCAGCTTGAAAAACTACGAGCAGTACTTC. It specifies CASSLKNYEQYF.

Here the CDR3 reads CASSPRTGTNTEAFF. The CDR3 region has the DNA TGTGCCAGCAGCCCGAGGACAGGGACGAACACTGAAGCTTTCTTT. This chain uses TRBV2 with TRBJ1-1; TRBD1 agrees at 8 bases. This CDR3 has 15 amino acids. Germline trimming cut 6 bases from V and 1 base from J; bases unmatched to any gene: 7. CDR1 and CDR2 (germline): SNHLY, FYNNEI.

The rearrangement joins TRBV11-2 to TRBJ1-1, with a weak D call TRBD1 (6 bases). Germline V gene sequence: CDR1 SGHAT, CDR2 FQNNGV. V was trimmed by 2 bases and J by 0 bases, leaving 13 bases between them. The CDR3 totals 16 residues. The CDR3 DNA reads as TGTGCCAGCAGCTTAACGTCAGGACAGATGAACACTGAAGCTTTCTTT. Translation gives CASSLTSGQMNTEAFF.

J is TRBJ2-1 and V is TRBV4-1; D perhaps matches TRBD2 (5 bases). Germline values: CDR1 MGHRA, CDR2 YSYEKL. The CDR3 length is 12 residues. The germline V and J ends were trimmed by 3 bases and 9 bases, with 9 bases remaining between them. DNA of the CDR3: TGCGCCAGCAGCCACGGGGATCGTGAGCAGTTCTTC. Its translation is CASSHGDREQFF.

In its sample, this clone was seen once. The V and J genes are TRBV10-3 and TRBJ2-1; the D gene could be TRBD1 or TRBD2 (5 bases each). Trimming pared 6 bases from V and 5 bases from J, leaving 11 bases between. This CDR3 has 13 residues. Germline V gene data show CDR1 as ENHRY and CDR2 as SYGVKD. DNA of the CDR3: TGTGCCATCAGGGACGGGGCCCACAATGAGCAGTTCTTC. Residues: CAIRDGAHNEQFF.

This rearrangement joins TRBV7-2 to TRBJ2-7; D is undetermined. The CDR3 runs to 14 residues. CDR1 and CDR2 from the germline V gene are SGHTA and FQGNSA. The V end was cut by 1 base, the J end by 6 bases, with 13 bases between. CDR3 sequence (DNA): TGTGCCAGCAGCTTAGTCCCAAAACTGGTCGAGCAGTACTTC. Its translation: CASSLVPKLVEQYF.

The chain carries TRBV6-1 and TRBJ1-4; TRBD1 might be the D (6 bases). Germline V lookup: CDR1 MNHNS, CDR2 SASEGT. Trimming stripped 3 bases from V and 3 bases from J, with 11 bases between. The CDR3 is 15 residues long. CDR3 protein: CASSDYREANEKLFF. The DNA of the CDR3 is TGTGCCAGCAGTGATTACAGGGAAGCTAATGAAAAACTGTTTTTT.

The rearrangement uses TRBV19 and TRBJ1-5; 7 positions match TRBD1. CDR1 LNHDA and CDR2 SQIVND come from the germline V gene (reference sequence). J was trimmed by 2 bases and V by 4 bases; bases with no gene match: 8. The CDR3 has 16 residues. CDR3 sequence (DNA): TGTGCCAGTAGTACAGGGACAGCCAAGGGCAATCAGCCCCAGCATTTT. Translation gives CASSTGTAKGNQPQHF.

This sequence joins TRBV2 and TRBJ2-5; 11 bases map to TRBD1. CDR3 size: 14 residues. The germline V gene encodes CDR1 SNHLY and CDR2 FYNNEI. V was pared by 4 bases and J by 5 bases, with 3 bases of the junction left unmatched. CDR3 region: CASSGDRGSETQYF. In DNA, the CDR3 is TGTGCCAGCAGTGGGGACAGGGGGTCGGAGACCCAGTACTTC. Looking up the rest from reference TRBV2 and TRBJ2-5 gives the full variable domain: EPEVTQTPSHQVTQMGQEVILRCVPISNHLYFYWYRQILGQKVEFLVSFYNNEISEKSEIFDDQFSVERPDGSNFTLKIRSTKLEDSAMYFCASSGDRGSETQYFGPGTRLLVL.